The 31 T cell receptor beta chains below were found in one sample sequenced in a study of blood T cell repertoires in COVID-19. Assay used: immunoSEQ multiplex PCR; TCRdb lists only in-frame clones, some missing. The table records a few hundred thousand clones, approximately 80% of them present only once. Material: PBMCs or T cells enriched from blood (not recorded which). The source of these receptors is a man aged 40-50 years who had been exposed to COVID-19.

This clone was detected only once. This chain connects TRBV11-2 to TRBJ2-7; D possibly corresponds to TRBD2 (5 bases). The CDR3 extends over 15 amino acids. Between the trimmed V and J ends, which lost 5 bases and 3 bases, there was a span of 17 bases. Germline loops: CDR1 SGHAT, CDR2 FQNNGV. The CDR3 loop is CASSPRANPFYEQYF. In DNA, the CDR3 is TGTGCCAGCAGCCCGCGGGCGAACCCGTTCTACGAGCAGTACTTC. The full variable domain, in which reference TRBV11-2 and TRBJ2-7 provide the parts outside the CDR3, is EAGVAQSPRYKIIEKRQSVAFWCNPISGHATLYWYQQILGQGPKLLIQFQNNGVVDDSQLPKDRFSAERLKGVDSTLKIQPAKLEDSAVYLCASSPRANPFYEQYFGPGTRLTVT.

This chain joins TRBV9 and TRBJ2-5; D is possibly TRBD2 (6 bases). The germline V gene has CDR1 SGDLS and CDR2 YYNGEE. This CDR3 contains 15 residues. The V and J ends lost 1 base and 2 bases respectively, with 12 bases between them. The CDR3 DNA reads as TGTGCCAGCAGCGTATGGGGACTGCCTCAAGAGACCCAGTACTTC. Translated: CASSVWGLPQETQYF.

CDR3 residues: CASNLEGETGELFF. In nucleotides, the CDR3 is TGTGCCAGTAATCTTGAGGGAGAAACCGGGGAGCTGTTTTTT. V gene TRBV19 combines with J gene TRBJ2-2, with D perhaps TRBD2 (5 bases). V gave up 7 bases and J gave up 5 bases, with 14 bases separating them. CDR3 length: 14 amino acids. Germline V gene sequence: CDR1 LNHDA, CDR2 SQIVND (reference sequence).

This chain connects TRBV27 to TRBJ1-3, with TRBD1 matching 8 bases. Trimming at V came to 7 bases and at J to 4 bases, leaving 3 bases not matched to a gene. There are 13 residues in the CDR3. The germline gives CDR1 MNHEY, CDR2 SMNVEV (reference sequence). The CDR3 sequence: CASKDRVGNTIYF. The DNA of the CDR3 is TGTGCCAGCAAGGACAGGGTAGGAAACACCATATATTTT.

The chain has TRBV2 and TRBJ2-7, with TRBD1 matching 10 bases. Germline CDR1 and CDR2: SNHLY and FYNNEI. This CDR3 contains 14 residues. V shed 7 bases and J 6 bases; nucleotides not matched to a gene: 9. CDR3 in amino acids: CASIKGTGVGEQYF. CDR3 DNA: TGTGCCAGCATTAAAGGGACAGGGGTGGGCGAGCAGTACTTC.

The chain is built from TRBV27 and TRBJ2-1; 8 bases fit TRBD1. CDR1 and CDR2 (germline): MNHEY, SMNVEV (reference sequence). The CDR3 contains 15 residues. V gave up 5 bases and J gave up 3 bases; unmatched junction bases: 6. For the CDR3, the DNA is TGTGCCAGCAGTACCCCGGGACAGGTCTACAATGAGCAGTTCTTC. Residues: CASSTPGQVYNEQFF.

The chain combines TRBV7-3 with TRBJ2-1; 8 nucleotides line up with TRBD2. After removal of 5 bases from V and 10 bases from J, the junction contained 10 bases not matched to a gene. The germline CDR1 and CDR2 sequences are SGHTA and FQGTGA. This CDR3 region has 14 residues. The CDR3 sequence: CASSIGTSRPEQFF. The CDR3 DNA is TGTGCCAGCAGCATCGGGACTAGTCGACCGGAGCAGTTCTTC. The full variable domain, completed using reference TRBV7-3 and TRBJ2-1, is GAGVSQTPSNKVTEKGKYVELRCDPISGHTALYWYRQSLGQGPEFLIYFQGTGAADDSGLPNDRFFAVRPEGSVSTLKIQRTERGDSAVYLCASSIGTSRPEQFFGPGTRLTVL.

The chain has TRBV5-6 and TRBJ2-5; 9 positions agree with TRBD2. The germline V gene encodes CDR1 SGHDT and CDR2 YYEEEE. The ends lost 5 bases at V and 4 bases at J; junction bases unmatched: 12. The CDR3 loop spans 16 amino acids. In DNA form, the CDR3 reads TGTGCCAGCAGTTCAAAAGCGGGAGGACAAGGAGAGACCCAGTACTTC. It translates to CASSSKAGGQGETQYF.

This clone was detected only once. The chain carries TRBV3-1 (or the pseudogene TRBV3-2) and TRBJ1-1; TRBD1 agrees at 11 bases. V trimming: 1 base; J trimming: 6 bases; junction bases outside the gene matches: 19. This CDR3 spans 20 amino acids. CDR1 is LGHDT and CDR2 is YNNKEL in the germline V gene (reference sequence). The CDR3 coding sequence is TGTGCCAGCAGCCAAGGTCGGACAGGGGGCGCGTTTCGCGGGTCCGCTGAAGCTTTCTTT. Translating it yields CASSQGRTGGAFRGSAEAFF.

Details on this clone: Other nucleotide sequences in the sample specify the same CDR3. The genes are TRBV7-2 and TRBJ2-7, with TRBD2 matching 11 bases. Germline trimming cut 4 bases from V and 4 bases from J; bases unmatched to any gene: 9. The CDR3 runs 16 residues. CDR1 is SGHTA and CDR2 is FQGNSA in the germline V gene. The CDR3, as DNA: TGTGCCAGCAGCTCTCTTAGCGGGAGGGCCCGATACGAGCAGTACTTC. Amino acids: CASSSLSGRARYEQYF.

This clone showed up just once. This chain links TRBV19 with TRBJ1-2; unclear D gene. CDR3 length: 14 residues. From germline, CDR1 is LNHDA and CDR2 SQIVND (reference sequence). The V end was cut by 7 bases, the J end by 7 bases, with 19 bases between. CDR3 loop: CASKDSGTRGGYTF. Written as DNA, the CDR3 is TGTGCCAGTAAGGACTCGGGAACCCGAGGTGGCTACACCTTC. The full variable domain, with the rest looked up from reference TRBV19 and TRBJ1-2, is DGGITQSPKYLFRKEGQNVTLSCEQNLNHDAMYWYRQDPGQGLRLIYYSQIVNDFQKGDIAEGYSVSREKKESFPLTVTSAQKNPTAFYLCASKDSGTRGGYTFGSGTRLTVV.

The genes are TRBV4-1 and TRBJ1-2, with unresolved D. The CDR3 has 14 residues. In germline, CDR1 is MGHRA, CDR2 YSYEKL. The V gene lost 4 bases and the J gene lost 4 bases, with 13 bases spanning the gap. CDR3 residues: CASSPPVSGYGYTF. The DNA for the CDR3 is TGCGCCAGCAGCCCGCCGGTGTCGGGCTATGGCTACACCTTC.

The chain carries TRBV3-1 (or the pseudogene TRBV3-2) and TRBJ1-2; 7 bases align to TRBD1. CDR1 LGHDT and CDR2 YNNKEL come from the germline V gene (reference sequence). V dropped 0 bases and J dropped 4; count of bases not matched to a gene: 5. The CDR3 has 15 amino acids. The CDR3 region has the DNA TGTGCCAGCAGCCAAGAGGGTCGACAGGGCTATGGCTACACCTTC. Amino acids: CASSQEGRQGYGYTF.

The genes are TRBV27 and TRBJ2-1; 7 nucleotides line up with TRBD1. The CDR3 covers 16 residues. Per the germline V gene, CDR1 is MNHEY and CDR2 is SMNVEV (reference sequence). Germline trimming cut 3 bases from V and 5 bases from J; bases unmatched to any gene: 10. CDR3 sequence (DNA): TGTGCCAGCAGTTTCTCCGCAAGGGACAGACACAATGAGCAGTTCTTC. It encodes CASSFSARDRHNEQFF.

The sample holds one count of this clone. The chain employs TRBV9 and TRBJ1-2; 7 bases are shared with TRBD1. Germline values: CDR1 SGDLS, CDR2 YYNGEE. V lost 0 bases and J lost 2; bases outside the gene matches: 4. This CDR3 contains 15 residues. CDR3 nucleotides: TGTGCCAGCAGCGTAGCGGGGGACAGCAACTATGGCTACACCTTC. Translation: CASSVAGDSNYGYTF.

The chain uses TRBV3-1 (or the pseudogene TRBV3-2) and TRBJ1-5; 9 bases are shared with TRBD1. There are 15 residues in the CDR3. Germline CDR1 LGHDT, CDR2 YNNKEL (reference sequence). After removal of 3 bases from V and 1 base from J, the junction contained 1 base not matched to a gene. DNA of the CDR3: TGTGCCAGCAGCCAGGGACAGGGAAGCAATCAGCCCCAGCATTTT. This gives the protein CASSQGQGSNQPQHF.

This sequence joins TRBV6-6 and TRBJ2-6, with D possibly matching TRBD1 (6 bases). V lost 5 bases to trimming and J lost 0 bases, with 17 bases between them. Germline CDR1 reads MNHNY; CDR2 reads SVGAGI (reference sequence). The CDR3 totals 18 residues. The CDR3 spells CASSPWSGANSGANVLTF. Here the CDR3 DNA reads TGTGCCAGCAGTCCCTGGTCAGGGGCGAACTCTGGGGCCAACGTCCTGACTTTC.

A few counts support this clone. This rearrangement joins TRBV6-4 to TRBJ1-2, with 7 positions matching TRBD1. Trimming cost V 3 bases and J 6 bases; bases outside gene matches: 10. The V gene's germline CDR1 is MRHNA and CDR2 SNTAGT. The CDR3 consists of 15 residues. This CDR3 reads CASSDTDRVAHGYTF. CDR3 coding DNA: TGTGCCAGCAGTGATACTGACAGGGTAGCCCATGGCTACACCTTC.

This chain's CDR3 is CASSLGLARGETQYF. The CDR3 DNA follows: TGTGCCAGTAGTCTCGGACTAGCCCGGGGAGAGACCCAGTACTTC. The chain uses TRBV19 and TRBJ2-5; TRBD2 matches at 8 bases. From germline, CDR1 is LNHDA and CDR2 SQIVND (reference sequence). The CDR3 length is 15 residues. The ends lost 5 bases at V and 4 bases at J; junction bases unmatched: 9.

Here the CDR3 DNA reads TGTGCCAGCAGAACTTATGGGGCTGGCTCCTACAATGAGCAGTTCTTC. It codes for CASRTYGAGSYNEQFF. The chain has TRBV11-2 and TRBJ2-1; D perhaps matches TRBD1 (5 bases). Trimming took 6 bases from V and 0 from J, leaving 15 bases between them. The V gene's germline CDR1 is SGHAT and CDR2 FQNNGV. The CDR3 length is 16 residues.

V and J are TRBV5-4 and TRBJ1-1, with D possibly TRBD1 on 6 matching bases. The CDR3 runs 14 residues. Germline-derived CDR1 and CDR2 are SGHNT and YYREEE (reference sequence). Trimming took off 5 bases at V and 2 bases at J, with 13 bases between the two ends. This CDR3 reads CASRSGTHNTEAFF. CDR3 nucleotides: TGTGCCAGCAGGTCCGGGACACATAACACTGAAGCTTTCTTT.

The V and J genes are TRBV7-8 and TRBJ1-3; TRBD1 is a possible D gene (6 bases). Germline V lookup: CDR1 SGHVS, CDR2 FQNEAQ. Trimming took 0 bases from V and 2 from J, leaving 11 bases between them. This CDR3 region has 16 residues. Written as DNA, the CDR3 is TGTGCCAGCAGCTTAGCGATGGCAGGGGCTGGAAACACCATATATTTT. Its protein product is CASSLAMAGAGNTIYF.

The J gene is TRBJ2-7, the V gene TRBV29-1, with a weak D call TRBD1 (6 bases). Germline assignment: CDR1 SQVTM and CDR2 ANQGSEA. This CDR3 has 13 residues. Trimming stripped 8 bases from V and 0 bases from J, with 14 bases between. The DNA for the CDR3 is TGCAGCATAACCGGGACACCCTCCTACGAGCAGTACTTC. Amino acid sequence: CSITGTPSYEQYF.

This rearrangement joins TRBV24-1 to TRBJ2-3, with 8 bases lining up with TRBD1. This CDR3 region has 13 residues. CDR1 is KGHDR and CDR2 is SFDVKD in the germline V gene. V lost 9 bases to trimming and J lost 6 bases; unmatched junction nucleotides: 7. The CDR3 nucleotides are TGTGCCACCGGGCAGGGGGCTTTCGATACGCAGTATTTT. Residues: CATGQGAFDTQYF.

The rearrangement uses TRBV7-8 and TRBJ1-1; no definite D call. From germline, CDR1 is SGHVS and CDR2 FQNEAQ. V was clipped by 5 bases and J by 0 bases, with 10 bases between them. The CDR3 loop spans 14 amino acids. CDR3 amino acids: CASSPTEMNTEAFF. CDR3 DNA: TGTGCCAGCAGCCCCACGGAGATGAACACTGAAGCTTTCTTT. Drawing the rest from reference TRBV7-8 and TRBJ1-1, the complete variable domain is GAGVSQSPRYKVAKRGQDVALRCDPISGHVSLFWYQQALGQGPEFLTYFQNEAQLDKSGLPSDRFFAERPEGSVSTLKIQRTQQEDSAVYLCASSPTEMNTEAFFGQGTRLTVV.

The chain links TRBV2 to TRBJ2-7; 9 positions agree with TRBD2. The CDR3 spans 16 residues. V was pared by 3 bases and J by 1 base, with 7 bases of the junction left unmatched. CDR1 is SNHLY, CDR2 FYNNEI, per germline. The DNA of the CDR3 is TGTGCCAGCAGTGATGTACCTAGCGGGATTTCCTACGAGCAGTACTTC. Translation: CASSDVPSGISYEQYF.

The V gene is TRBV3-1 (or the pseudogene TRBV3-2), the J gene TRBJ2-7; 11 nucleotides match TRBD1. The germline gives CDR1 LGHDT, CDR2 YNNKEL (reference sequence). CDR3 length equals 14 residues. J lost 6 bases, V lost 3 bases, and 4 bases had no gene match. In nucleotides, the CDR3 is TGTGCCAGCAGCCAGCGGACAGGGGGCGTCGAGCAGTACTTC. This encodes CASSQRTGGVEQYF.

J is TRBJ2-3 and V is TRBV25-1; 9 bases align to TRBD1. CDR3 length: 16 residues. J gave up 6 bases and V 5 bases, and 12 bases lay outside the gene matches. Germline values: CDR1 MGHDK, CDR2 SYGVNS. The CDR3 sequence: CASSPPRDREWDTQYF. The CDR3 DNA follows: TGTGCCAGCAGTCCTCCCCGGGACAGGGAATGGGATACGCAGTATTTT.

V usage is TRBV6-5 and J usage is TRBJ2-7, with TRBD2 matching 9 bases. The germline V gene has CDR1 MNHEY and CDR2 SVGAGI. CDR3 length: 13 residues. Trimming cost V 8 bases and J 2 bases; bases outside gene matches: 4. The CDR3 DNA sequence: TGTGCCAGCCAGGGACTAGCAGCCTACGAGCAGTACTTC. It codes for CASQGLAAYEQYF.

The CDR3 DNA sequence: TGTGCCACCAAGGGGACAGGCAACACCGGGGAGCTGTTTTTT. Translation gives CATKGTGNTGELFF. The chain uses TRBV24-1 and TRBJ2-2; 8 nucleotides line up with TRBD1. V lost 8 bases and J lost 2; bases outside the gene matches: 3. This CDR3 is built from 14 residues. Germline V gene sequence: CDR1 KGHDR, CDR2 SFDVKD.

The J gene is TRBJ2-1, the V gene TRBV30; 15 bases fit TRBD2. Germline lookup yields CDR1 GTSNPN and CDR2 SVGIG (reference sequence). V lost 6 bases and J lost 5; bases outside the gene matches: 14. The CDR3 is made up of 18 amino acids. The CDR3 DNA follows: TGTGCCTGTTGGACTGGAGGGACTAGCGGGAGGTATAACAATGAGCAGTTCTTC. Translated, it gives CACWTGGTSGRYNNEQFF.